This TCR beta chain was identified during a study of blood T cell repertoires in COVID-19. Study details: The United States, Italy and Spain were the sources of the acute and convalescent COVID-19 samples.

Clones were read by immunoSEQ multiplex PCR, and TCRdb kept only the in-frame ones, dropping some. The sample consists of roughly 310,000 clones, approximately 89% of them appearing once. Participant age was 18 to 89 years, and participants resided in about two dozen US areas. Which cohort a participant joined came from the clinical history participants gave. Recovered status applied to Cohort 3 donors who had two consecutive negative PCRs. It also applied to those with clearance or with symptom resolution. The V and J ends lost 3 bases and 5 bases, in that order; junction bases with no gene match: 10. Looked up from germline, CDR1 is LGHNA and CDR2 is YSLEER. CDR3 size: 16 residues.

The genes are TRBV4-3 and TRBJ2-3, with TRBD1 matching over 8 bases. Sequenced input: PBMCs or T cells enriched from blood (not recorded which). This clonotype was obtained from a woman between 35 and 50 years old who had recovered from COVID-19. DNA for the CDR3: TGCGCCAGCAGCCATTCAGGGGGCAATGGTGAAGATACGCAGTATTTT. Its translation: CASSHSGGNGEDTQYF.